Listed below are T cell receptor beta chains from one sample, sequenced in a study of blood T cells in healthy people across ages. One entry per CDR3 protein results from TCRdb running MiXCR on the 5' RACE reads. Of around 1.5 million distinct CDR3 sequences in the sample, about 35% were seen once. Sequenced material: blood. These receptors were collected from a woman aged 30 to 39 in good health. Each CDR3 is given with its conserved first and last residue. Fields, in order: J gene, D gene, V gene, clone size, CDR3 length, CDR3 protein, CDR3 DNA. D genes are given only for firm matches. Rows give clone size only sometimes, using once, few, many, or a class for an expanded clone.

j_gene: TRBJ2-2
d_gene: TRBD2
v_gene: TRBV20-1
abundance: .
len: 15
CDR3aa: CSAGLAANSPGELFF
CDR3nt: TGCAGTGCTGGACTAGCGGCCAACAGCCCCGGGGAGCTGTTTTTT

j_gene: TRBJ2-3
d_gene: TRBD1
v_gene: TRBV30
abundance: .
len: 14
CDR3aa: CAWSEQGGTDTQYF
CDR3nt: TGTGCCTGGAGTGAACAGGGGGGCACAGATACGCAGTATTTT

j_gene: TRBJ2-1
d_gene: .
v_gene: TRBV20-1
abundance: few
len: 14
CDR3aa: CSARQAYSYNEQFF
CDR3nt: TGCAGTGCTAGACAGGCCTACTCCTACAATGAGCAGTTCTTC

j_gene: TRBJ2-2
d_gene: TRBD2
v_gene: TRBV20-1
abundance: .
len: 14
CDR3aa: CSADSGGVAGELFF
CDR3nt: TGCAGTGCGGATAGCGGGGGAGTCGCCGGGGAGCTGTTTTTT

j_gene: TRBJ2-5
d_gene: .
v_gene: TRBV3-1
abundance: .
len: 14
CDR3aa: CASSQRTVQETQYF
CDR3nt: TGTGCCAGCAGCCAAAGGACAGTTCAAGAGACCCAGTACTTC

j_gene: TRBJ2-1
d_gene: TRBD1
v_gene: TRBV4-1
abundance: .
len: 15
CDR3aa: CASSQSAGQGNEQFF
CDR3nt: TGCGCCAGCAGCCAATCGGCGGGACAGGGGAATGAGCAGTTCTTC

j_gene: TRBJ2-5
d_gene: TRBD2
v_gene: TRBV27
abundance: .
len: 15
CDR3aa: CASSPLGGGTETQYF
CDR3nt: TGTGCCAGCAGTCCCCTCGGGGGAGGGACAGAGACCCAGTACTTC

j_gene: TRBJ1-1
d_gene: .
v_gene: TRBV28
abundance: .
len: 16
CDR3aa: CASSFTFRGDRTEAFF
CDR3nt: TGTGCCAGCAGTTTTACCTTCAGGGGAGATAGAACTGAAGCTTTCTTT

j_gene: TRBJ2-2
d_gene: .
v_gene: TRBV5-1
abundance: few
len: 16
CDR3aa: CASTGTTKTNTGELFF
CDR3nt: TGCGCCAGCACAGGCACGACCAAGACAAACACCGGGGAGCTGTTTTTT

j_gene: TRBJ1-5
d_gene: .
v_gene: TRBV7-6
abundance: .
len: 15
CDR3aa: CASSLGSGVNQPQHF
CDR3nt: TGTGCCAGCAGCTTAGGATCAGGGGTAAATCAGCCCCAGCATTTT

j_gene: TRBJ1-1
d_gene: .
v_gene: TRBV9
abundance: few
len: 16
CDR3aa: CASSVGGQGGLTEAFF
CDR3nt: TGTGCCAGCAGCGTAGGGGGGCAGGGTGGATTGACTGAAGCTTTCTTT

j_gene: TRBJ1-1
d_gene: .
v_gene: TRBV7-9
abundance: few
len: 15
CDR3aa: CASSSAGTGYTEAFF
CDR3nt: TGTGCCAGCAGCTCGGCGGGCACCGGGTACACTGAAGCTTTCTTT

j_gene: TRBJ2-7
d_gene: TRBD2
v_gene: TRBV25-1
abundance: many
len: 13
CDR3aa: CASKASGSYEQYF
CDR3nt: TGTGCCAGCAAGGCTAGCGGATCCTACGAGCAGTACTTC

j_gene: TRBJ1-6
d_gene: .
v_gene: TRBV9
abundance: .
len: 18
CDR3aa: CASSSPSDGGSYNSPLHF
CDR3nt: TGTGCCAGCAGCTCCCCGTCTGATGGAGGCTCCTATAATTCACCCCTCCACTTT

j_gene: TRBJ2-5
d_gene: TRBD2
v_gene: TRBV3-1
abundance: many
len: 14
CDR3aa: CASLMSGGLETQYF
CDR3nt: TGTGCCAGCCTGATGTCGGGAGGGCTGGAGACCCAGTACTTC

j_gene: TRBJ1-2
d_gene: .
v_gene: TRBV6-6
abundance: .
len: 17
CDR3aa: CARQRPIRAAKWVGYTF
CDR3nt: TGTGCCAGACAGCGTCCGATTCGGGCCGCGAAATGGGTTGGCTACACCTTC

j_gene: TRBJ1-1
d_gene: .
v_gene: TRBV6-2/TRBV6-3
abundance: .
len: 14
CDR3aa: CASRGSTVRTEAFF
CDR3nt: TGTGCCAGCAGGGGGTCAACGGTCAGGACTGAAGCTTTCTTT

j_gene: TRBJ2-7
d_gene: TRBD2
v_gene: TRBV7-2
abundance: few
len: 16
CDR3aa: CASTVGLAGAGDEQYF
CDR3nt: TGTGCCAGCACCGTCGGACTAGCAGGGGCCGGGGACGAGCAGTACTTC

j_gene: TRBJ2-6
d_gene: TRBD1
v_gene: TRBV20-1
abundance: .
len: 16
CDR3aa: CSAKTGGSSGANVLTF
CDR3nt: TGCAGTGCTAAAACAGGGGGATCGTCTGGGGCCAACGTCCTGACTTTC

j_gene: TRBJ2-7
d_gene: TRBD1
v_gene: TRBV29-1
abundance: many
len: 14
CDR3aa: CSAGTGTGPYEQYF
CDR3nt: TGCAGCGCCGGAACAGGGACAGGGCCCTACGAGCAGTACTTC

j_gene: TRBJ2-1
d_gene: TRBD2
v_gene: TRBV15
abundance: many
len: 18
CDR3aa: CATSRKVWVGLAGNEQFF
CDR3nt: TGTGCCACCAGCAGAAAAGTATGGGTTGGACTAGCGGGGAATGAGCAGTTCTTC

j_gene: TRBJ2-1
d_gene: .
v_gene: TRBV5-4
abundance: .
len: 15
CDR3aa: CASTPDSQGYNEQFF
CDR3nt: TGTGCCAGCACCCCGGACAGTCAGGGGTACAATGAGCAGTTCTTC

j_gene: TRBJ1-1
d_gene: .
v_gene: TRBV20-1
abundance: .
len: 12
CDR3aa: CSAPVAVAEAFF
CDR3nt: TGCAGTGCCCCGGTGGCCGTTGCTGAAGCTTTCTTT

j_gene: TRBJ2-1
d_gene: TRBD1
v_gene: TRBV20-1
abundance: few
len: 14
CDR3aa: CSFKHRGIRNEQFF
CDR3nt: TGCAGTTTTAAACACAGGGGAATTCGCAATGAGCAGTTCTTC

j_gene: TRBJ2-6
d_gene: .
v_gene: TRBV30
abundance: .
len: 12
CDR3aa: CAWSVGANVLTF
CDR3nt: TGTGCCTGGAGTGTTGGGGCCAACGTCCTGACTTTC

j_gene: TRBJ2-1
d_gene: TRBD2
v_gene: TRBV7-9
abundance: .
len: 18
CDR3aa: CASSLGSSGRRSYNEQFF
CDR3nt: TGTGCCAGCAGCTTAGGATCTAGCGGGAGGCGCTCCTACAATGAGCAGTTCTTC

j_gene: TRBJ2-3
d_gene: TRBD2
v_gene: TRBV7-2
abundance: .
len: 16
CDR3aa: CASSLVGLVRADTQYF
CDR3nt: TGTGCCAGCAGCTTAGTGGGACTAGTAAGGGCAGATACGCAGTATTTT

j_gene: TRBJ2-3
d_gene: .
v_gene: TRBV6-2/TRBV6-3
abundance: .
len: 17
CDR3aa: CASRHTPDRPDTDTQYF
CDR3nt: TGTGCCAGCAGACACACTCCCGACAGGCCGGACACAGATACGCAGTATTTT

j_gene: TRBJ2-1
d_gene: .
v_gene: TRBV7-6
abundance: .
len: 20
CDR3aa: CASSSRGDIAARPPYNEQFF
CDR3nt: TGTGCCAGCAGCTCAAGGGGGGACATAGCGGCCCGTCCACCCTACAATGAGCAGTTCTTC

j_gene: TRBJ2-5
d_gene: .
v_gene: TRBV7-6
abundance: .
len: 15
CDR3aa: CASSQGNRPQETQYF
CDR3nt: TGTGCCAGCAGCCAGGGGAACAGGCCCCAAGAGACCCAGTACTTC

j_gene: TRBJ1-2
d_gene: .
v_gene: TRBV18
abundance: .
len: 15
CDR3aa: CASSTDRKVNYGYTF
CDR3nt: TGTGCCAGCTCAACCGACAGGAAGGTTAACTATGGCTACACCTTC

j_gene: TRBJ1-5
d_gene: .
v_gene: TRBV6-1
abundance: few
len: 14
CDR3aa: CASSGGERLRPQHF
CDR3nt: TGTGCCAGCAGTGGGGGAGAGCGACTTCGGCCCCAGCATTTT

j_gene: TRBJ1-1
d_gene: .
v_gene: TRBV6-4
abundance: .
len: 12
CDR3aa: CASMGSDRGAFF
CDR3nt: TGTGCCAGCATGGGATCTGACCGAGGGGCTTTCTTT

j_gene: TRBJ2-2
d_gene: TRBD2
v_gene: TRBV6-2/TRBV6-3
abundance: .
len: 13
CDR3aa: CASFLAGTGELFF
CDR3nt: TGTGCCAGCTTCCTAGCGGGGACCGGGGAGCTGTTTTTT

j_gene: TRBJ2-1
d_gene: TRBD1
v_gene: TRBV7-9
abundance: .
len: 17
CDR3aa: CASSVNRGPISYNEQFF
CDR3nt: TGTGCCAGCAGCGTTAACAGGGGGCCGATCTCCTACAATGAGCAGTTCTTC

j_gene: TRBJ1-6
d_gene: .
v_gene: TRBV5-1
abundance: few
len: 16
CDR3aa: CASSLVESSYNSPLHF
CDR3nt: TGCGCCAGCAGCTTGGTAGAGAGCTCCTATAATTCACCCCTCCACTTT

j_gene: TRBJ1-1
d_gene: TRBD1
v_gene: TRBV20-1
abundance: few
len: 11
CDR3aa: CRPNRGSEAFF
CDR3nt: TGCAGGCCCAACAGGGGCTCTGAAGCTTTCTTT

j_gene: TRBJ2-7
d_gene: .
v_gene: TRBV12-3/TRBV12-4
abundance: .
len: 16
CDR3aa: CASSFAGGRMSYEQYF
CDR3nt: TGTGCCAGCAGTTTTGCCGGGGGTCGGATGTCATACGAGCAGTACTTC

j_gene: TRBJ1-2
d_gene: TRBD1
v_gene: TRBV7-9
abundance: many
len: 16
CDR3aa: CASSFAGTGAFYGYTF
CDR3nt: TGTGCCAGCAGCTTCGCCGGGACAGGAGCCTTCTATGGCTACACCTTC

j_gene: TRBJ2-1
d_gene: TRBD2
v_gene: TRBV7-8
abundance: .
len: 17
CDR3aa: CASSLMGGLTSYNEQFF
CDR3nt: TGTGCCAGCAGCTTAATGGGAGGGCTAACGTCCTACAATGAGCAGTTCTTC